Listed below are T cell receptor beta chains from one sample, sequenced in a study of T cells after posttransplantation cyclophosphamide. The table came from immunoSEQ multiplex PCR; TCRdb's copy has only in-frame clones and leaves some out. Here the sample spans 50,000 to 60,000 clones, approximately 94% being singletons. The sequenced material came from PBMCs. The receptor set was obtained from a woman younger than 45 in good health and a related stem cell transplant donor. CDR3s include the opening cysteine and the closing phenylalanine or tryptophan. D genes are given only for firm matches. Expanded clones get a size class; other rows say once, few or many, or leave the size out.

j_gene	v_gene	len	abundance	d_gene	CDR3aa	CDR3nt
TRBJ1-1	TRBV7-2	15	NA	NA	CASSLWGSKNTEAFF	TGTGCCAGCAGCTTATGGGGCAGTAAGAACACTGAAGCTTTCTTT
TRBJ2-3	TRBV7-2	15	NA	TRBD1	CASSLTGTSTDTQYF	TGTGCCAGCAGCCTGACAGGGACAAGCACAGATACGCAGTATTTT
TRBJ1-2	TRBV5-6	15	NA	NA	CASSSKDRSNYGYTF	TGTGCCAGCAGCTCCAAGGACAGATCTAACTATGGCTACACCTTC
TRBJ1-1	TRBV10-1	12	NA	NA	CASSESRVEAFF	TGCGCCAGCAGTGAGTCCAGGGTAGAAGCTTTCTTT
TRBJ1-5	TRBV6-6	15	NA	NA	CASRLTGTPNQPQHF	TGTGCCAGCAGATTAACCGGGACACCGAATCAGCCCCAGCATTTT
TRBJ1-1	TRBV7-8	13	NA	NA	CASSATSFTEAFF	TGTGCCAGCAGCGCTACCTCGTTCACTGAAGCTTTCTTT
TRBJ1-5	TRBV28	14	once	TRBD1	CASRPGQGPQPQHF	TGTGCCAGCAGGCCGGGACAGGGGCCTCAGCCCCAGCATTTT
TRBJ2-7	TRBV6-1	13	NA	NA	CASRGALPHEQYF	TGTGCCAGCAGAGGGGCTCTACCCCACGAGCAGTACTTC
TRBJ2-7	TRBV6-6	16	NA	TRBD1	CASSSPSGGSSYEQYF	TGTGCCAGCAGTTCCCCATCAGGGGGTAGCTCCTACGAGCAGTACTTC
TRBJ2-7	TRBV5-1	15	NA	TRBD1	CASSLPGQGWHEQYF	TGCGCCAGCAGCTTACCGGGACAGGGATGGCACGAGCAGTACTTC
TRBJ1-1	TRBV19	18	NA	TRBD1	CASSEYFPGQGKNTEAFF	TGTGCCAGTAGTGAGTATTTTCCAGGACAGGGGAAGAACACTGAAGCTTTCTTT
TRBJ2-2	TRBV30	13	NA	NA	CAWISGNTGELFF	TGTGCCTGGATTTCGGGAAACACCGGGGAGCTGTTTTTT
TRBJ1-2	TRBV27	14	NA	NA	CASSFRRANYGYTF	TGTGCCAGCAGTTTCCGCAGGGCTAACTATGGCTACACCTTC
TRBJ2-3	TRBV11-3	15	NA	TRBD1	CASSRPGQGSDTQYF	TGTGCCAGCAGCAGGCCGGGACAGGGATCAGATACGCAGTATTTT
TRBJ2-3	TRBV7-9	16	NA	TRBD2	CASRVWAGGNTDTQYF	TGTGCCAGCAGGGTTTGGGCGGGGGGCAACACAGATACGCAGTATTTT
TRBJ1-2	TRBV4-3	15	NA	TRBD1	CASSQLGTGLNGYTF	TGCGCCAGCAGCCAACTGGGGACAGGGCTGAATGGCTACACCTTC
TRBJ1-1	TRBV27	14	NA	NA	CASSLVGGRTEAFF	TGTGCCAGCAGTTTAGTGGGGGGGCGCACTGAAGCTTTCTTT
TRBJ1-5	TRBV19	15	NA	NA	CASTNHGGRNQPQHF	TGTGCCAGTACCAACCACGGGGGGCGCAATCAGCCCCAGCATTTT